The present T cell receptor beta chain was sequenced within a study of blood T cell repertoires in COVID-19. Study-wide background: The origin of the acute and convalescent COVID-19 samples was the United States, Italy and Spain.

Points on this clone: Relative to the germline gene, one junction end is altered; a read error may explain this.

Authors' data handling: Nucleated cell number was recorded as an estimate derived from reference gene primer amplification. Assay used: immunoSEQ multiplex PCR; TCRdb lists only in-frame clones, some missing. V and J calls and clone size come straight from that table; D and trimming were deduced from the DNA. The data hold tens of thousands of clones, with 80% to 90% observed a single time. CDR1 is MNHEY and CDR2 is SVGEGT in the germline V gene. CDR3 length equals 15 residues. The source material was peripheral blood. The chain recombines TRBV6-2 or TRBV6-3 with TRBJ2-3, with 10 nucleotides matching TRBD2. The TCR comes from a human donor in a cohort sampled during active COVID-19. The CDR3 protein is CASSSGTSDLRGNHF. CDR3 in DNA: TGTGCCAGCAGTTCCGGGACTAGCGACCTTCGGGGAAACCATTTT.